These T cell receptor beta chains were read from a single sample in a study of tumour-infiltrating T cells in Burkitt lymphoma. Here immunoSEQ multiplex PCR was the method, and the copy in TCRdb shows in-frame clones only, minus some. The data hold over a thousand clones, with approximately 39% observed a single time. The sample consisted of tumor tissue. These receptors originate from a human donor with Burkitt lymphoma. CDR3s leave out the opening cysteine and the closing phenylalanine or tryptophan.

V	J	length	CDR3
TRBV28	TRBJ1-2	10	ASSFKGYGYT
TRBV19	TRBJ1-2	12	ASSIGTRGYGYT
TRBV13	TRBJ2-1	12	ASRSRGGYNEQF
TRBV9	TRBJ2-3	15	ASSVTASTAFTDTQY
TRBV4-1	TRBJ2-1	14	ASSQEGASEDNEQF
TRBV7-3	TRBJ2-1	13	ASSLTAGGHNEQF
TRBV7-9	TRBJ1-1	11	ATAPRVITEAF
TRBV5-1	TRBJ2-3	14	ASSQGLAGTTDTQY
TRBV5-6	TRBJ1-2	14	ASSLGWTGANYGYT
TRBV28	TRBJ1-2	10	ASSLMGYGYT
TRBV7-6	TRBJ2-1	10	ASSLNDNEQF
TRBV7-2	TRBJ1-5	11	ASSLDINQPQH
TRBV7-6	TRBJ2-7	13	ASSLKAGTSYEQY
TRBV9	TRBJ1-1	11	ASSVGGDTEAF
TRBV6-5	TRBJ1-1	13	ASTWRRGLSLEAF
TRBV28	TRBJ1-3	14	ASSSLGPPGGNTIY
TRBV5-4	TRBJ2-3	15	ASSLGGSVELLDTQY
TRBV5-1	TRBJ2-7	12	ASSPRDGLWEQY
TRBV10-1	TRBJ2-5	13	ALLGRLDLQETQY